This is a list of T cell receptor beta chains from one sample in a study of regulatory T cells in long-lasting Graves disease. TCRdb called the multiplex PCR reads again in MiXCR, with one record for every CDR3 protein. The sample gives approximately 400,000 distinct CDR3 sequences, around 16% of which show up once; under 9% is in the top ten. These data also featured in a second study, about T cells in Graves' hyperthyroidism and ophthalmopathy.

Here the sequenced sample was peripheral blood mononuclear cells (PBMCs), taken at new diagnosis, from a patient treated with antithyroid drugs. These receptors were taken from a woman aged 40-49 years with Graves disease. CDR3s include the opening cysteine and the closing phenylalanine or tryptophan. The D gene is left open where the match is weak. A clone size is listed for some rows: how often the clone was seen (once, few, many), or a class if it is expanded.

D: .; V: TRBV10-3; J: TRBJ2-1; size: .; CDR3: CTITPTDTDYNEQFF; DNA: TGTACCATCACCCCGACGGACACGGACTACAATGAGCAGTTCTTC
D: TRBD2; V: TRBV25-1; J: TRBJ2-1; size: few; CDR3: CASSEYGLAGPNLRGEQFF; DNA: TGTGCCAGCAGTGAATATGGACTAGCGGGACCAAACCTCAGGGGGGAGCAGTTCTTC
D: TRBD1; V: TRBV27; J: TRBJ2-3; size: many; CDR3: CASSYPGTASTDTQYF; DNA: TGTGCCAGCAGTTATCCCGGGACAGCTAGCACAGATACGCAGTATTTT
D: TRBD1; V: TRBV4-1; J: TRBJ2-2; size: few; CDR3: CASSQERGQVNTGELFF; DNA: TGCGCCAGCAGCCAAGAACGAGGACAGGTGAACACCGGGGAGCTGTTTTTT
D: .; V: TRBV28; J: TRBJ2-1; size: many; CDR3: CASSLRQVVGEQFF; DNA: TGTGCCAGCAGTTTAAGACAGGTGGTAGGTGAGCAGTTCTTC
D: .; V: TRBV7-2; J: TRBJ2-7; size: .; CDR3: CASSRGGRAGYEQYF; DNA: TGTGCCAGCAGCCGAGGGGGGAGGGCCGGTTACGAGCAGTACTTC
D: TRBD1; V: TRBV20-1; J: TRBJ1-3; size: few; CDR3: CSARALVGTGYSIYF; DNA: TGCAGTGCTAGAGCTTTGGTCGGGACAGGGTACTCCATATATTTT
D: .; V: TRBV3-1; J: TRBJ2-5; size: many; CDR3: CASSNGISSRETQYF; DNA: TGTGCCAGCAGCAACGGGATCTCAAGCAGGGAGACCCAGTACTTC
D: TRBD2; V: TRBV27; J: TRBJ2-1; size: many; CDR3: CASSLVASGNYNEQFF; DNA: TGTGCCAGCAGTTTAGTAGCCAGCGGGAACTACAATGAGCAGTTCTTC
D: .; V: TRBV27; J: TRBJ2-7; size: .; CDR3: CASSHGSGLSSYEQYF; DNA: TGTGCCAGCAGTCACGGTTCAGGCTTGAGCTCCTACGAGCAGTACTTC
D: .; V: TRBV5-1; J: TRBJ2-5; size: many; CDR3: CASRTGTAQETQYF; DNA: TGCGCCAGCAGGACCGGGACGGCCCAAGAGACCCAGTACTTC
D: .; V: TRBV12-3/TRBV12-4; J: TRBJ2-5; size: .; CDR3: CASSLIRRETQYF; DNA: TGTGCCAGCAGTTTAATCAGGCGGGAGACCCAGTACTTC
D: .; V: TRBV11-2; J: TRBJ2-7; size: many; CDR3: CASSLDWTSYEQYF; DNA: TGTGCCAGCAGCTTAGATTGGACCTCCTACGAGCAGTACTTC
D: .; V: TRBV7-9; J: TRBJ2-7; size: few; CDR3: CVSSWGWPQPTEQYF; DNA: TGTGTCAGCAGCTGGGGGTGGCCTCAGCCTACCGAGCAGTACTTC
D: .; V: TRBV11-1; J: TRBJ2-7; size: many; CDR3: CASSLEGLTSYEQYF; DNA: TGTGCCAGCAGCTTAGAGGGCCTGACGTCCTACGAGCAGTACTTC
D: .; V: TRBV19; J: TRBJ1-4; size: few; CDR3: CASSLSGANNEKLFF; DNA: TGTGCCAGTAGTCTATCGGGAGCCAATAATGAAAAACTGTTTTTT
D: TRBD2; V: TRBV7-9; J: TRBJ2-3; size: many; CDR3: CASSLAGHTDTQYF; DNA: TGTGCCAGCAGTTTAGCGGGACACACAGATACGCAGTATTTT
D: TRBD2; V: TRBV7-9; J: TRBJ2-5; size: .; CDR3: CASGNLAGGETQETQYF; DNA: TGTGCCAGCGGAAATCTAGCGGGAGGGGAGACGCAAGAGACCCAGTACTTC
D: .; V: TRBV4-1; J: TRBJ1-5; size: many; CDR3: CASSPGGGGNQPQHF; DNA: TGCGCCAGCAGCCCTGGGGGGGGTGGCAATCAGCCCCAGCATTTT
D: .; V: TRBV5-5; J: TRBJ1-1; size: .; CDR3: CASSQTTGFTEAFF; DNA: TGTGCCAGCAGCCAGACTACAGGGTTCACTGAAGCTTTCTTT
D: .; V: TRBV20-1; J: TRBJ1-6; size: .; CDR3: CSASGTPNSPLHF; DNA: TGCAGTGCATCCGGGACGCCTAATTCACCCCTCCACTTT
D: .; V: TRBV27; J: TRBJ1-6; size: many; CDR3: CASSSGTVVRSPLHF; DNA: TGTGCCAGCAGTTCGGGGACCGTTGTCCGTTCACCCCTCCACTTT
D: TRBD1; V: TRBV25-1; J: TRBJ1-1; size: few; CDR3: CASSPRTGTTAEAFF; DNA: TGTGCCAGCAGCCCTAGGACAGGGACTACCGCTGAAGCTTTCTTT
D: .; V: TRBV20-1; J: TRBJ2-5; size: few; CDR3: CSATITGKETQYF; DNA: TGCAGTGCTACGATTACAGGGAAAGAGACCCAGTACTTC
D: TRBD1; V: TRBV28; J: TRBJ2-2; size: .; CDR3: CASSPWTGRLRNTGELFF; DNA: TGTGCCAGCAGCCCCTGGACAGGGAGGTTAAGGAACACCGGGGAGCTGTTTTTT
D: .; V: TRBV29-1; J: TRBJ2-7; size: many; CDR3: CSVLRDDYEQYF; DNA: TGCAGCGTCCTCCGGGACGACTACGAGCAGTACTTC
D: TRBD1; V: TRBV6-1; J: TRBJ2-7; size: few; CDR3: CASSGQGSSGRISYEQYF; DNA: TGTGCCAGCAGCGGACAGGGGTCCAGCGGGCGGATTTCCTACGAGCAGTACTTC
D: TRBD2; V: TRBV19; J: TRBJ2-1; size: few; CDR3: CASSIRTSGRRNEQFF; DNA: TGTGCCAGTAGTATAAGGACTAGCGGGAGGAGGAATGAGCAGTTCTTC
D: TRBD2; V: TRBV9; J: TRBJ2-3; size: many; CDR3: CASSVGAGEGDTQYF; DNA: TGTGCCAGCAGCGTAGGAGCGGGAGAGGGTGATACGCAGTATTTT